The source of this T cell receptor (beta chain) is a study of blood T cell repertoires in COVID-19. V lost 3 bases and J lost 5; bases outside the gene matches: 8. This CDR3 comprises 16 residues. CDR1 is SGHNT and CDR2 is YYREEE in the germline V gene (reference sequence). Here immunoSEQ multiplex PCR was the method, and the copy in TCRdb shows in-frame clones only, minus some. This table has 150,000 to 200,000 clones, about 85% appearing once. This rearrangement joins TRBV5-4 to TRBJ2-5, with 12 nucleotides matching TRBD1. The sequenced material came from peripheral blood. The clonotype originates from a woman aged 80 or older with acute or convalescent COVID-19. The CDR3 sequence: CASSSGQGASWETQYF. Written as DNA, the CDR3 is TGTGCCAGCAGCTCGGGACAGGGGGCCTCGTGGGAGACCCAGTACTTC.